This TCR beta chain stems from a study of cytomegalovirus exposure and HLA in healthy donors. As regards this clone: Its antigen remains unidentified.

Germline V gene sequence: CDR1 KGHSH, CDR2 LQKENI. V lost 2 bases and J 0 bases, leaving 13 bases between the germline ends. The CDR3 runs to 16 residues. PCR was performed using 60 Vbeta and 13 Jbeta primers. TCRdb's table, derived via immunoSEQ multiplex PCR, lists solely in-frame clones and lacks some. Found here are about 190,000 clones, about four fifths of them singletons; the top ten hold about 5%. General observations from the study: Later, an analysis found that common viral pathogens appeared to be linked with several of the most significant clusters. Cytomegalovirus-associated TCR beta chains were listed, numbering 150 to 200. Later on, an analysis showed TCR association rates differing by HLA locus, with DRB1 the most and HLA-C the fewest. Confirmation was obtained in vitro that a few CMV-associated chains are specific for CMV antigens.

The sequenced material came from PBMCs. The TCR comes from a man aged 25 to 45 in good health and CMV-seropositive. The chain is built from TRBV18 and TRBJ1-1; D is perhaps TRBD1 (6 bases). The CDR3 nucleotides are TGTGCCAGCTCACCAATCGGACAGACCATGAACACTGAAGCTTTCTTT. As protein: CASSPIGQTMNTEAFF.